These T cell receptor beta chains were read from a single sample in a study of CD8+ T cells in alopecia areata. TCRdb keeps only in-frame clones here, not all; method: immunoSEQ multiplex PCR. This sample has about 160,000 clones; approximately 57% occur once, and the top ten carry approximately 15%. Specimen: CD4+ T cells sorted from blood, collected at week 24, from a patient treated with tofacitinib. These receptors all come from a human donor with alopecia areata. The CDR3 runs from the conserved cysteine through the conserved F or W.

v_gene,len,CDR3aa
TRBV4-1,13,CASSQAGLHEQYF
TRBV5-1,13,CASSLGNTGELFF
TRBV6-5,14,CASSYSGGSNEQYF
TRBV11-2,13,CASSLYQADSQFF
TRBV7-8,14,CASSPGGLTDTQYF
TRBV29-1,15,CSVTRGGPRLETQYF
TRBV6-1,15,CASSSFGQGAVGYTF
TRBV27,13,CASSFRASEPQHF
TRBV27,13,CASTGQGGRGYTF
TRBV29-1,14,CSARTGANTGELFF
TRBV18,13,CASSPSEEGGYTF
TRBV30,15,CAWSGSLGRNQPQHF
TRBV29-1,12,CSAKPGGREQYF
TRBV30,11,CACLRNTEAFF
TRBV29-1,14,CSVEVRRVQETQYF
TRBV6-1,14,CASSDWGARGTQYF
TRBV5-6,16,CASSLGGRGENTEAFF
TRBV6-5,15,CASRPSRDSFYEQYF